These 28 T cell receptor beta chains originate from one sample sequenced in a study of neurological immune-mediated disorders. TCRdb used MiXCR to reprocess the 5' RACE reads, holding one entry per CDR3 protein. The sample records under 100,000 distinct CDR3 sequences, about 4.5% being singletons. Regarding time point: longitudinal time-point 3. What was sequenced was PBMCs. The receptors originated from a woman aged 55 to 70 with multiple sclerosis.

This clonotype was seen at least ten times. The chain joins TRBV20-1 to TRBJ2-2; the D is unclear. CDR1 is DFQATT, CDR2 SNEGSKA, per germline (reference sequence). The CDR3 contains 15 residues. V lost 3 bases, J lost 6 bases, and 17 bases lay in between. The CDR3: CSASYLEVGSGELFF. Here the CDR3 DNA reads TGCAGTGCTAGTTATTTAGAGGTGGGATCCGGGGAGCTGTTTTTT.

This clonotype was observed at least ten times. The V gene is TRBV7-2, the J gene TRBJ2-1; 10 nucleotides align to TRBD2. Per the germline V gene, CDR1 is SGHTA and CDR2 is FQGNSA. CDR3 length: 15 amino acids. With V trimmed by 5 bases and J by 4 bases, 5 bases remained unmatched. The CDR3 is CASSRGTSEYNEQFF. CDR3 sequence (DNA): TGTGCCAGCAGCCGAGGGACTAGCGAGTACAATGAGCAGTTCTTC.

This clonotype was observed at least ten times. The chain recombines TRBV7-9 with TRBJ1-1, with no clear D. The V end lost 0 bases, the J end lost 7 bases, and 9 bases lay between the germline ends. There are 13 residues in the CDR3. Germline CDR1 SEHNR, CDR2 FQNEAQ (reference sequence). The CDR3, as DNA: TGTGCCAGCAGCTTAGCAGGCCCTAATGAAGCTTTCTTT. Amino acids: CASSLAGPNEAFF.

This clonotype was recorded at least ten times. The genes are TRBV3-1 and TRBJ2-5; no reliable D call. Germline V gives CDR1 LGHDT, CDR2 YNNKEL (reference sequence). The CDR3 length is 13 residues. V was shortened by 1 base and J by 5 bases, with 8 bases between the two germline ends. CDR3 sequence reads: CASSQGGPETQYF. The CDR3 bases are TGTGCCAGCAGCCAAGGCGGACCGGAGACCCAGTACTTC.

In this sample, this clonotype turned up many times. This chain uses TRBV12-3 or TRBV12-4 with TRBJ2-3, with D possibly matching TRBD2 (5 bases). CDR3 length equals 15 residues. V was shortened by 10 bases and J by 0 bases, with 17 bases between the two germline ends. CDR3 protein: CATSAGGRSTDTQYF. The CDR3 DNA is TGTGCCACCTCGGCGGGTGGGAGAAGCACAGATACGCAGTATTTT.

This clonotype came up many times. The J gene is TRBJ1-5, the V gene TRBV20-1, with 9 bases aligning to TRBD1. Germline trimming cut 5 bases from V and 0 bases from J; bases unmatched to any gene: 5. Germline-derived CDR1 and CDR2 are DFQATT and SNEGSKA (reference sequence). The CDR3 loop spans 15 amino acids. The CDR3 spells CSAGTGGFSNQPQHF. As DNA, the CDR3 is TGCAGTGCTGGAACAGGGGGCTTTAGCAATCAGCCCCAGCATTTT.

This clonotype was seen at least ten times. The chain uses TRBV20-1 and TRBJ2-1, with D perhaps matching TRBD2 (6 bases). The CDR3 totals 15 residues. The V gene's germline CDR1 is DFQATT and CDR2 SNEGSKA (reference sequence). Trimming left V 0 bases short and J 10 bases short, with 19 bases between. CDR3 coding DNA: TGCAGTGCTAGAGATATCCCGTCCGTGACTAGAGAGCAGTTCTTC. It encodes CSARDIPSVTREQFF.

Ten or more counts support this clonotype. V and J are TRBV29-1 and TRBJ1-1, with D tentatively TRBD1 (5 bases). Trimming shortened V by 6 bases and J by 5 bases, and 10 bases separated the two germline ends. The germline V gene has CDR1 SQVTM and CDR2 ANQGSEA. There are 11 residues in the CDR3. CDR3 residues: CSVQGGTEAFF. The CDR3 DNA reads TGCAGCGTCCAGGGTGGGACTGAAGCTTTCTTT.

This clonotype was counted at least ten times. The chain recombines TRBV5-6 with TRBJ2-3, with 9 bases matching TRBD1. V lost 0 bases and J lost 2; bases outside the gene matches: 4. Germline V CDR1 and CDR2: SGHDT, YYEEEE. This CDR3 has 16 residues. The DNA for the CDR3 is TGTGCCAGCAGCTTGGACGGACAGGGGACCACAGATACGCAGTATTTT. Translation gives CASSLDGQGTTDTQYF.

This clonotype was found many times. The rearrangement uses TRBV5-1 and TRBJ2-7; D might be TRBD1 (6 bases). CDR1 SGHRS and CDR2 YFSETQ come from the germline V gene. CDR3 length: 15 amino acids. V was trimmed by 0 bases and J by 6 bases, leaving 16 bases between them. In DNA, the CDR3 is TGCGCCAGCAGCTTGGAGGTTCCACAGGGAAGCGAGCAGTACTTC. It translates to CASSLEVPQGSEQYF. The variable domain in full, with the rest retrieved from reference TRBV5-1 and TRBJ2-7, is KAGVTQTPRYLIKTRGQQVTLSCSPISGHRSVSWYQQTPGQGLQFLFEYFSETQRNKGNFPGRFSGRQFSNSRSEMNVSTLELGDSALYLCASSLEVPQGSEQYFGPGTRLTVT.

This clonotype has ten or more counts. V usage is TRBV5-6 and J usage is TRBJ2-7; 7 positions match TRBD1. The CDR3 is 12 residues long. The junction had 4 bases not matched to a gene; V was cut back by 4 bases and J by 6 bases. Looked up from germline, CDR1 is SGHDT and CDR2 is YYEEEE. The CDR3 nucleotides read TGTGCCAGCAGCCAGACAGGGATCGAGCAGTACTTC. Its protein is CASSQTGIEQYF. The whole variable domain, remainder taken from reference TRBV5-6 and TRBJ2-7, is DAGVTQSPTHLIKTRGQQVTLRCSPKSGHDTVSWYQQALGQGPQFIFQYYEEEERQRGNFPDRFSGHQFPNYSSELNVNALLLGDSALYLCASSQTGIEQYFGPGTRLTVT.

The sample holds many counts of this clonotype. The chain joins TRBV20-1 to TRBJ1-5; TRBD1 agrees at 8 bases. Trimming took 3 bases from V and 0 from J; bases not matched to a gene: 7. The CDR3 extends over 16 amino acids. Germline-derived CDR1 and CDR2 are DFQATT and SNEGSKA (reference sequence). CDR3: CSASPTGGYSNQPQHF. CDR3 nucleotides: TGCAGTGCTAGTCCTACAGGGGGGTATAGCAATCAGCCCCAGCATTTT.

This clonotype was detected ten times or more. The rearrangement joins TRBV20-1 to TRBJ2-1; 9 bases line up with TRBD2. The length of the CDR3 is 15 residues. Germline CDR1 and CDR2: DFQATT and SNEGSKA (reference sequence). The V segment lost 0 bases and the J segment 2 bases; nucleotides outside the gene matches: 2. Here the CDR3 reads CSARESGGPYNEQFF. DNA for the CDR3: TGCAGTGCTAGAGAAAGCGGGGGGCCCTACAATGAGCAGTTCTTC.

This clonotype was seen repeatedly, ten times or more. V is TRBV5-1 and J is TRBJ2-2; no firm D call. The V gene's germline CDR1 is SGHRS and CDR2 YFSETQ. CDR3 size: 13 residues. The V and J ends lost 4 bases and 5 bases respectively, with 9 bases between them. The CDR3 loop reads CASSQVSTGELFF. The CDR3 bases are TGCGCCAGCAGCCAGGTGTCAACCGGGGAGCTGTTTTTT.

This clonotype appeared many times. The chain is built from TRBV20-1 and TRBJ1-1; maybe TRBD1 (5 bases). Per germline, CDR1 DFQATT and CDR2 SNEGSKA (reference sequence). The CDR3 sequence is 13 residues long. Trimming cost V 6 bases and J 0 bases, with 11 bases left between them. CDR3 DNA sequence: TGCAGTGCCATCGACAGTCTGAACACTGAAGCTTTCTTT. Translation gives CSAIDSLNTEAFF.

This clonotype has a count of ten or more. The gene calls are TRBV5-1 and TRBJ1-2; tentatively, D is TRBD1 (6 bases). Trimming removed 4 bases from V and 6 bases from J, with 25 bases in between. The CDR3 is made up of 17 amino acids. Germline lookup yields CDR1 SGHRS and CDR2 YFSETQ. The CDR3 DNA follows: TGCGCCAGCAGCGATCCGCCTAACAGGGAATTTGTGGATGGCTACACCTTC. This gives the protein CASSDPPNREFVDGYTF.

This clonotype was counted at least ten times. V usage is TRBV3-1 and J usage is TRBJ1-2; TRBD1 might be the D (6 bases). Trimming stripped 0 bases from V and 0 bases from J, with 8 bases between. Germline V gene sequence: CDR1 LGHDT, CDR2 YNNKEL (reference sequence). CDR3 length: 15 residues. CDR3 amino acids: CASSQETGANYGYTF. The CDR3 DNA reads as TGTGCCAGCAGCCAAGAGACAGGAGCTAACTATGGCTACACCTTC.

The sample holds many counts of this clonotype. This chain connects TRBV5-1 to TRBJ1-2; 7 bases fit TRBD1. The junction had 12 bases not matched to a gene; V was cut back by 0 bases and J by 4 bases. The CDR3 totals 17 residues. CDR1 is SGHRS and CDR2 is YFSETQ in the germline V gene. The CDR3 coding sequence is TGCGCCAGCAGCTTGGGACAGGGTTCGTTTTTTACCTATGGCTACACCTTC. This translates into CASSLGQGSFFTYGYTF.

This clonotype was picked up many times. This sequence joins TRBV5-1 and TRBJ2-3; tentative D call: TRBD1 (6 bases). The CDR3 sequence is 15 residues long. Trimming took 0 bases from V and 2 from J, leaving 10 bases between them. The germline V gene has CDR1 SGHRS and CDR2 YFSETQ. In nucleotides, the CDR3 is TGCGCCAGCAGCTTGGAATACAGGGACACAGATACGCAGTATTTT. This sequence encodes CASSLEYRDTDTQYF.

This clonotype showed up many times. The chain carries TRBV20-1 and TRBJ2-1; no firm D call. Germline V gene data show CDR1 as DFQATT and CDR2 as SNEGSKA (reference sequence). Trimming shortened V by 6 bases and J by 8 bases, and 11 bases separated the two germline ends. The CDR3 sequence is 11 residues long. The CDR3 is CSAVDRDEQFF. CDR3 DNA: TGCAGTGCGGTAGACCGGGATGAGCAGTTCTTC.

Ten or more counts support this clonotype. J is TRBJ2-2 and V is TRBV4-1, with D perhaps being TRBD1 or TRBD2 (5 bases each). The V gene's germline CDR1 is MGHRA and CDR2 YSYEKL. Between the trimmed V and J ends, which lost 2 bases and 8 bases, there was a span of 12 bases. The CDR3 has 14 residues. CDR3 sequence: CASSQTWGTGELFF. In DNA, the CDR3 is TGCGCCAGCAGCCAAACTTGGGGGACGGGGGAGCTGTTTTTT.

The table lists this clonotype with many counts. The chain couples TRBV20-1 to TRBJ1-3; D is ambiguous. Germline-derived CDR1 and CDR2 are DFQATT and SNEGSKA (reference sequence). The length of the CDR3 is 12 residues. V was trimmed by 0 bases and J by 1 base, leaving 1 base between them. CDR3 nucleotides: TGCAGTGCTAGAGAGTCTGGAAACACCATATATTTT. Its translation is CSARESGNTIYF.

This clonotype was picked up many times. V is TRBV7-6 and J is TRBJ1-1; the D is unclear. Germline V lookup: CDR1 SGHVS, CDR2 FNYEAQ. This CDR3 has 13 residues. The V end was cut by 1 base, the J end by 4 bases, with 7 bases between. The CDR3 region is CASSLDRVTEAFF. The CDR3 DNA sequence: TGTGCCAGCAGCTTAGATAGGGTCACTGAAGCTTTCTTT. Full variable domain (missing parts from reference TRBV7-6 and TRBJ1-1): GAGVSQSPRYKVTKRGQDVALRCDPISGHVSLYWYRQALGQGPEFLTYFNYEAQQDKSGLPNDRFSAERPEGSISTLTIQRTEQRDSAMYRCASSLDRVTEAFFGQGTRLTVV.

This clonotype was detected ten times or more. This rearrangement joins TRBV7-2 to TRBJ1-5; 7 positions match TRBD1. The CDR3 sequence is 16 residues long. The germline V gene encodes CDR1 SGHTA and CDR2 FQGNSA. J gave up 3 bases and V 3 bases, and 8 bases lay outside the gene matches. The CDR3 here is CASSFAGTDYNQPQHF. The CDR3 DNA reads as TGTGCCAGCAGCTTCGCCGGGACAGATTACAATCAGCCCCAGCATTTT. Complete variable domain (other parts from reference TRBV7-2 and TRBJ1-5): GAGVSQSPSNKVTEKGKDVELRCDPISGHTALYWYRQSLGQGLEFLIYFQGNSAPDKSGLPSDRFSAERTGGSVSTLTIQRTQQEDSAVYLCASSFAGTDYNQPQHFGDGTRLSIL.

This clonotype was counted at least ten times. This chain joins TRBV12-3 or TRBV12-4 and TRBJ2-1, with D unresolved. Deletions cut 5 bases from V and 5 bases from J, with 4 bases between. This CDR3 contains 11 residues. The CDR3, as DNA: TGTGCCAGCAGTAGGCACAATGAGCAGTTCTTC. This translates into CASSRHNEQFF.

Many counts were recorded for this clonotype. The chain combines TRBV4-1 with TRBJ1-5; D is unresolved. V lost 0 bases and J 3 bases, leaving 9 bases between the germline ends. Germline V lookup: CDR1 MGHRA, CDR2 YSYEKL. The CDR3 spans 15 residues. As DNA, the CDR3 is TGCGCCAGCAGCCAAGAGGGGAGTGACAATCAGCCCCAGCATTTT. This sequence encodes CASSQEGSDNQPQHF.

A few counts support this clonotype. This chain uses TRBV3-1 with TRBJ2-1; the match to TRBD2 covers 9 bases. The CDR3 has 18 residues. J lost 3 bases, V lost 0 bases, and 9 bases had no gene match. From germline, CDR1 is LGHDT and CDR2 YNNKEL (reference sequence). The CDR3 sequence: CASSQDKVAGASYNEQFF. CDR3 in DNA: TGTGCCAGCAGCCAAGATAAGGTAGCGGGGGCAAGCTACAATGAGCAGTTCTTC.

This clonotype was seen many times. The chain is built from TRBV5-1 and TRBJ2-2, with 9 nucleotides matching TRBD1. This CDR3 has 16 residues. Unmatched junction bases numbered 13, after V lost 7 bases and J lost 6 bases. CDR1 SGHRS and CDR2 YFSETQ come from the germline V gene. The CDR3 spells CASRPKRTGASGELFF. As DNA, the CDR3 is TGCGCCAGCCGACCGAAGCGGACAGGGGCCTCCGGGGAGCTGTTTTTT.